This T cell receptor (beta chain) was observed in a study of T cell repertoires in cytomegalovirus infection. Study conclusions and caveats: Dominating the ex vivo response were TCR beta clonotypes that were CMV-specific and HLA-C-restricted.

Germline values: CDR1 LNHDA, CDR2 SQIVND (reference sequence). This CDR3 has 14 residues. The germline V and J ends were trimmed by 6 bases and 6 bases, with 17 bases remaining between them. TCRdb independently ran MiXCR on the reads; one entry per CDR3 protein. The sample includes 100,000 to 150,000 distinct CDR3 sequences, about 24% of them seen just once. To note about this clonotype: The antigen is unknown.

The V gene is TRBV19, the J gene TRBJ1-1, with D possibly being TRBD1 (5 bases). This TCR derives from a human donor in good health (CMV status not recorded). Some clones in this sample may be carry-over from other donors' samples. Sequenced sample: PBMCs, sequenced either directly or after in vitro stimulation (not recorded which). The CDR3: CASRPGPELAEAFF. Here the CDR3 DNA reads TGTGCCAGTAGACCGGGACCTGAATTGGCTGAAGCTTTCTTT.